The 14 T cell receptor beta chains below were found in one sample sequenced in a study of identical twins. TCRdb used MiXCR to reprocess the 5' RACE reads, holding one entry per CDR3 protein. The table records roughly 770,000 distinct CDR3 sequences, about 20% of them present only once. This same sample was also part of a study on T cells expressing NK-cell markers.

Source material: PBMCs. The receptors derive from a young woman in good health.

This clonotype has a count of ten or more. The V gene is TRBV20-1, the J gene TRBJ2-2; a weak D match, TRBD2 (5 bases). Trimming left V 0 bases short and J 4 bases short, with 15 bases between. The CDR3 contains 16 residues. The germline CDR1 and CDR2 sequences are DFQATT and SNEGSKA (reference sequence). The CDR3, as DNA: TGCAGTGCTAGAGATGCGCGGGCTGGAGGCACCGGGGAGCTGTTTTTT. It codes for CSARDARAGGTGELFF.

The genes are TRBV3-1 and TRBJ2-1; tentatively, D is TRBD2 (5 bases). Germline lookup yields CDR1 LGHDT and CDR2 YNNKEL (reference sequence). V lost 1 base and J 9 bases, leaving 13 bases between the germline ends. The CDR3 is made up of 14 amino acids. DNA of the CDR3: TGTGCCAGCAGCCAAGGGGGAGTACGGACTGAGCAGTTCTTC. Residues: CASSQGGVRTEQFF.

This chain joins TRBV29-1 and TRBJ1-2; the D is unclear. The CDR3 has 11 residues. From germline, CDR1 is SQVTM and CDR2 ANQGSEA. V dropped 4 bases and J dropped 7 bases, with 10 bases sitting between them. The CDR3 region has the DNA TGCAGCGTTGGCCCGGGTCGTGGCTACACCTTC. It yields the protein CSVGPGRGYTF.

This chain connects TRBV5-1 to TRBJ2-4; D is uncertain. The CDR3 has 16 residues. The V end lost 1 base, the J end lost 0 bases, and 11 bases lay between the germline ends. CDR1 is SGHRS, CDR2 YFSETQ, per germline. The CDR3 nucleotides are TGCGCCAGCAGCTTGTCTCCCTCCCCAGCCAAAAACATTCAGTACTTC. Encoded protein: CASSLSPSPAKNIQYF.

This clonotype was seen more than once but under ten times. This chain uses TRBV5-1 with TRBJ2-7; D is tentatively TRBD1 or TRBD2 (5 bases each). The CDR3 runs to 16 residues. The V and J ends lost 0 bases and 0 bases respectively, with 13 bases between them. Germline-derived CDR1 and CDR2 are SGHRS and YFSETQ. The CDR3 coding sequence is TGCGCCAGCAGCTTGGGGGGGAGCGCCCTCTCCTACGAGCAGTACTTC. Amino acids: CASSLGGSALSYEQYF.

This clonotype came up a few times. The gene calls are TRBV5-1 and TRBJ2-5, with D maybe TRBD1 (5 bases). CDR3 length equals 15 residues. Trimming pared 3 bases from V and 3 bases from J, leaving 15 bases between. CDR1 is SGHRS and CDR2 is YFSETQ in the germline V gene. The chain's CDR3 is CASSWTPSGKETQYF. The CDR3 DNA follows: TGCGCCAGCAGCTGGACACCTAGTGGTAAAGAGACCCAGTACTTC.

J is TRBJ2-7 and V is TRBV6-2 or TRBV6-3, with 7 bases identical to TRBD2. CDR3 length: 14 residues. J lost 1 base, V lost 7 bases, and 7 bases had no gene match. Germline CDR1 and CDR2: MNHEY and SVGEGT. The CDR3 is CASTTGRSSYEQYF. The CDR3 region has the DNA TGTGCCAGCACGACCGGGAGGAGTTCCTACGAGCAGTACTTC.

Relative to its sample, this clonotype is medium-sized. The chain combines TRBV6-2 or TRBV6-3 with TRBJ2-3, with TRBD1 matching over 8 bases. Germline CDR1 and CDR2: MNHEY and SVGEGT. The V segment lost 0 bases and the J segment 1 base; nucleotides outside the gene matches: 3. This CDR3 spans 16 amino acids. The CDR3 coding sequence is TGTGCCAGCAGTTACTCGGCGGGACAGGGCACAGATACGCAGTATTTT. Protein: CASSYSAGQGTDTQYF.

In this sample, this clonotype turned up a few times. V gene TRBV3-1 combines with J gene TRBJ2-5; D gene ambiguous. The CDR3 loop spans 13 amino acids. V lost 3 bases, J lost 5 bases, and 10 bases lay in between. CDR1 and CDR2 from the germline V gene are LGHDT and YNNKEL (reference sequence). CDR3 DNA: TGTGCCAGCAGCCACGGTGTGGGGGAGACCCAGTACTTC. This gives the protein CASSHGVGETQYF.

This clonotype was counted many times. The rearrangement links TRBV6-2 or TRBV6-3 to TRBJ2-7, with D possibly TRBD1 on 6 matching bases. Germline assignment: CDR1 MNHEY and CDR2 SVGEGT. The CDR3 consists of 14 residues. V gave up 6 bases and J gave up 7 bases, with 19 bases separating them. CDR3 bases: TGTGCCAGCAGGGACAGTCACCCTGCCTTGGAGCAGTACTTC. It codes for CASRDSHPALEQYF.

This clonotype was seen a handful of times. J is TRBJ2-5 and V is TRBV29-1; D might be TRBD1 (6 bases). The V end was cut by 5 bases, the J end by 4 bases, with 17 bases between. Germline V gene data show CDR1 as SQVTM and CDR2 as ANQGSEA. The CDR3 totals 14 residues. Here the CDR3 reads CSVRETGRGETQYF. The CDR3 coding sequence is TGCAGCGTTAGAGAGACAGGCCGGGGAGAGACCCAGTACTTC.

CDR3 region: CAWGTETQYF. CDR3 DNA: TGTGCCTGGGGAACAGAGACCCAGTACTTC. The gene calls are TRBV30 and TRBJ2-5, with D unclear. The V end was cut by 5 bases, the J end by 4 bases, with 5 bases between. Germline-derived CDR1 and CDR2 are GTSNPN and SVGIG (reference sequence). The CDR3 is 10 amino acids.

The V and J genes are TRBV6-1 and TRBJ1-1; TRBD1 aligns across 7 bases. The CDR3 runs to 12 residues. Trimming removed 6 bases from V and 6 bases from J; junction bases left unmatched: 4. Germline assignment: CDR1 MNHNS and CDR2 SASEGT. CDR3 sequence: CASSYTGAEAFF. CDR3 DNA sequence: TGTGCCAGCAGCTATACAGGGGCTGAAGCTTTCTTT.

The genes are TRBV30 and TRBJ2-3; D may be TRBD2 (5 bases). Per the germline V gene, CDR1 is GTSNPN and CDR2 is SVGIG (reference sequence). V dropped 0 bases and J dropped 2 bases, with 9 bases sitting between them. The CDR3 is 14 residues long. The CDR3 sequence is CAWSVGLATDTQYF. The CDR3 DNA reads as TGTGCCTGGAGTGTGGGTCTAGCCACAGATACGCAGTATTTT.